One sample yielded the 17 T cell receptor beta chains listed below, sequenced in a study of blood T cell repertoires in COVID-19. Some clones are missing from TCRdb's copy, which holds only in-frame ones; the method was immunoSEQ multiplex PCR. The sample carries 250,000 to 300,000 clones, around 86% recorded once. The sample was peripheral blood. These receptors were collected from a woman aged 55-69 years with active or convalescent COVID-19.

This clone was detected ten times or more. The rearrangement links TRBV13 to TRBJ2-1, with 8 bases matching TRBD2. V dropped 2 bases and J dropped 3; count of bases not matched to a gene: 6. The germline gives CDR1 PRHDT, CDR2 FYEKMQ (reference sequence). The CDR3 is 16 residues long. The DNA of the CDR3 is TGTGCCAGCAGCTTATTGGGCGGGGGGCTCTACAATGAGCAGTTCTTC. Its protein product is CASSLLGGGLYNEQFF.

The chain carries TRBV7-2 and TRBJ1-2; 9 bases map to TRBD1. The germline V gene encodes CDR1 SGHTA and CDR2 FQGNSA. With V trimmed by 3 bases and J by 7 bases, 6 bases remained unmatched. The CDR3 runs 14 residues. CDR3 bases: TGTGCCAGCAGCTTCGGACAGGGGAAGCGTGGCTACACCTTC. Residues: CASSFGQGKRGYTF.

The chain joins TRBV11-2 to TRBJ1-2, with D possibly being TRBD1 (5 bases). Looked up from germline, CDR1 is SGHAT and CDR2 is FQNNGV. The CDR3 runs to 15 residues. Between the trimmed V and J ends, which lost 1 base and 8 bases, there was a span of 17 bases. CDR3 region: CASSLGAGGVVGYTF. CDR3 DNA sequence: TGTGCCAGCAGCTTAGGTGCAGGAGGGGTGGTAGGCTACACCTTC.

The CDR3 sequence is CASSQAGGFSGNTIYF. CDR3 nucleotides: TGTGCCAGCAGCCAAGCTGGGGGCTTCTCTGGAAACACCATATATTTT. The V and J genes are TRBV14 and TRBJ1-3; possibly TRBD1 for D (6 bases). Germline CDR1 reads SGHDN; CDR2 reads FVKESK. The CDR3 totals 16 residues. The V gene lost 1 base and the J gene lost 0 bases, with 10 bases spanning the gap.

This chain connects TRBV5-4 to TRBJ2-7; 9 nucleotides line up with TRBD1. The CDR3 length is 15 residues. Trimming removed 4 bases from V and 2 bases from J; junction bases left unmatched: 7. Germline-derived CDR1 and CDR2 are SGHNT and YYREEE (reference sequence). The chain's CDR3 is CASSGGTGTAYEQYF. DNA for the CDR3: TGTGCCAGCAGCGGGGGGACAGGGACAGCCTACGAGCAGTACTTC.

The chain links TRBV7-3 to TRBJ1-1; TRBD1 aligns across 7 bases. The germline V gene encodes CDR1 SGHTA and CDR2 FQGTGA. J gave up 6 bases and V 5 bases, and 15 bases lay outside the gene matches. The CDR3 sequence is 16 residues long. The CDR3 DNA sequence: TGTGCCAGCAGCCTCCATGCCCGACAGGGCCATCCTGAAGCTTTCTTT. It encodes CASSLHARQGHPEAFF.

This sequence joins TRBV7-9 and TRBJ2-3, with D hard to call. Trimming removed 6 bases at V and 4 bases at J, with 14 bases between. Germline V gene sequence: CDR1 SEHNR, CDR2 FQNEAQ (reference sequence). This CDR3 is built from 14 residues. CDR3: CASRSATRPDTQYF. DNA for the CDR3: TGTGCCAGCAGATCGGCCACCAGGCCAGATACGCAGTATTTT.

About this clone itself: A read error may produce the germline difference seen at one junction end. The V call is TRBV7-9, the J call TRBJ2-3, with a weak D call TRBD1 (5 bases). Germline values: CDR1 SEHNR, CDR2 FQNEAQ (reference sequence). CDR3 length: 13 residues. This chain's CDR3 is CASSQGASSTEYF. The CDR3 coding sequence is TGTGCCAGCAGCCAAGGGGCATCGAGTACGGAGTATTTT.

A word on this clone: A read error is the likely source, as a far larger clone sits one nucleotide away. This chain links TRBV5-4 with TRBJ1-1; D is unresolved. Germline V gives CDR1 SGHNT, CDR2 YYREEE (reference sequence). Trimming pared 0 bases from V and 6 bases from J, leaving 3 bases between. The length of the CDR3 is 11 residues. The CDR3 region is CASSLGPEAFF. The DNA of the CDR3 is TGTGCCAGCAGCTTGGGGCCTGAAGCTTTCTTT.

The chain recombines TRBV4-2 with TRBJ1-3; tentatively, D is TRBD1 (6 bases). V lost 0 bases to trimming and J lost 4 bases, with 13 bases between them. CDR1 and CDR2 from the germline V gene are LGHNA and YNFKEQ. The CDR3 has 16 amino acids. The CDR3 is CASSQEIGQSGNTIYF. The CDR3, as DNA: TGTGCCAGCAGCCAAGAGATAGGACAGTCCGGAAACACCATATATTTT.

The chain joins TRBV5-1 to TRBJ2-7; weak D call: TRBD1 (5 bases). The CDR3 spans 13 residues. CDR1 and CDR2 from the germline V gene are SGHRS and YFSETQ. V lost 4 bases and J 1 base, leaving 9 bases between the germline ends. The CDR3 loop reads CASSPGASYEQYF. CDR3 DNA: TGCGCCAGCAGCCCTGGGGCTTCCTACGAGCAGTACTTC.

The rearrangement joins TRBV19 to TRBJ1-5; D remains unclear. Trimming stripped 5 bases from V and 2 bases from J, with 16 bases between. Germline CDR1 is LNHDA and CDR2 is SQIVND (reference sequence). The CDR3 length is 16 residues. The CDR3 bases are TGTGCCAGTAGTCTGACTTGGGAGAGCGGCAATCAGCCCCAGCATTTT. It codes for CASSLTWESGNQPQHF.

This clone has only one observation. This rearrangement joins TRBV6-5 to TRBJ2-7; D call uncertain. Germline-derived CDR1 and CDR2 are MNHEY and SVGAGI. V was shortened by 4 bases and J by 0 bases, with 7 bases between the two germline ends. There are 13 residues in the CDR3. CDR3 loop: CASSWAGSYEQYF. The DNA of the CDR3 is TGTGCCAGCAGTTGGGCAGGCTCCTACGAGCAGTACTTC.

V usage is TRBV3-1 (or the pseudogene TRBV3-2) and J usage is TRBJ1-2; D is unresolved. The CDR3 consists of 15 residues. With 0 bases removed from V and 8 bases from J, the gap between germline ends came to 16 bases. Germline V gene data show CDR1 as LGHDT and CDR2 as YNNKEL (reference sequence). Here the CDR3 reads CASSQDRGAFGGYTF. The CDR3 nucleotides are TGTGCCAGCAGCCAAGATCGTGGAGCCTTCGGGGGCTACACCTTC.

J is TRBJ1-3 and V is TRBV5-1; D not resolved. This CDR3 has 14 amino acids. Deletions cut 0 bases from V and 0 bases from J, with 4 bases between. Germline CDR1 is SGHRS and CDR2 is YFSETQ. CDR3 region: CASSLEHSGNTIYF. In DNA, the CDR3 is TGCGCCAGCAGCTTGGAGCACTCTGGAAACACCATATATTTT.

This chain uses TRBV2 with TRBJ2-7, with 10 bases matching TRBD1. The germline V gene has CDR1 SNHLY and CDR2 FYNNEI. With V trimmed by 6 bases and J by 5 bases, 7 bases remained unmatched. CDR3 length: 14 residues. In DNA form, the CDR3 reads TGTGCCAGCAGACCCGGGACAGGGGTAGACGAGCAGTACTTC. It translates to CASRPGTGVDEQYF.

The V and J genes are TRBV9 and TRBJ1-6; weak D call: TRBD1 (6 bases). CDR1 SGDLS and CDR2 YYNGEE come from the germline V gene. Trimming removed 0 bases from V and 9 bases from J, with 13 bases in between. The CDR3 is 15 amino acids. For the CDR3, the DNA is TGTGCCAGCAGCGTAGAGACGGCCAGGGGTTCACCCCTCCACTTT. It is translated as CASSVETARGSPLHF.